This TCR beta chain was documented in a study of blood T cell repertoires in COVID-19. Across the study: Samples of COVID-19 (acute and convalescent) were obtained from the United States, Italy and Spain.

Across under 25 US areas, participants ranged in age from about 18 to 90 years. Germline CDR1 and CDR2: SGHNT and YYREEE (reference sequence). The CDR3 has 15 residues. The V and J ends lost 4 bases and 4 bases respectively, with 17 bases between them. Method: immunoSEQ multiplex PCR; TCRdb's copy keeps in-frame clones and lacks some. Among more than 300,000 clones listed, around 90% were seen once. The sequenced sample consisted of PBMCs or T cells enriched from blood (not recorded which). The gene calls are TRBV5-4 and TRBJ1-1, with D maybe TRBD1 (5 bases). This receptor was identified in a woman under 30 who had recovered from COVID-19. The CDR3 DNA reads TGTGCCAGCAGCCCCCGCCAGGGTAGGGGCACTGAAGCTTTCTTT. Its protein is CASSPRQGRGTEAFF.